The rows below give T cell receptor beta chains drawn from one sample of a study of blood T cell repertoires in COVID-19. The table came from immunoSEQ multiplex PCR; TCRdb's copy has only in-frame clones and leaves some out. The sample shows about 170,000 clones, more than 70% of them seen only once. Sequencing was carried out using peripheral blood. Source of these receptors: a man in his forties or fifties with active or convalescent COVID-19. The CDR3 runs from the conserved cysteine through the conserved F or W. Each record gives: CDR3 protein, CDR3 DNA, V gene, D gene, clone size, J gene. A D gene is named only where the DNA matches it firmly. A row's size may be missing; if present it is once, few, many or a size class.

CDR3 protein: CASSLLSGLAGSSYEQYF
CDR3 DNA: TGTGCCAGCAGCTTACTAAGCGGACTAGCGGGGAGCTCCTACGAGCAGTACTTC
V gene: TRBV7-8
D gene: TRBD2
clone size: -
J gene: TRBJ2-7

CDR3 protein: CASSSPRTVEGQPQHF
CDR3 DNA: TGTGCCAGCAGTTCACCCCGGACGGTGGAGGGTCAGCCCCAGCATTTT
V gene: TRBV6-6
D gene: -
clone size: once
J gene: TRBJ1-5

CDR3 protein: CASSQAPKGYGAGNEQFF
CDR3 DNA: TGCGCCAGCAGCCAAGCCCCCAAGGGGTACGGAGCGGGGAATGAGCAGTTCTTC
V gene: TRBV4-3
D gene: TRBD2
clone size: -
J gene: TRBJ2-1

CDR3 protein: CASAVGLAGPSTDTQYF
CDR3 DNA: TGTGCCAGCGCCGTTGGACTAGCGGGTCCGAGCACAGATACGCAGTATTTT
V gene: TRBV25-1
D gene: TRBD2
clone size: -
J gene: TRBJ2-3

CDR3 protein: CASTGQGNTEAFF
CDR3 DNA: TGTGCCAGCACCGGACAGGGGAACACTGAAGCTTTCTTT
V gene: TRBV5-6
D gene: TRBD1
clone size: -
J gene: TRBJ1-1

CDR3 protein: CASSDLVTGGGYTF
CDR3 DNA: TGTGCCAGCAGTGATCTTGTGACGGGGGGTGGCTACACCTTC
V gene: TRBV25-1
D gene: -
clone size: few
J gene: TRBJ1-2

CDR3 protein: CASRRQWNTEAFF
CDR3 DNA: TGTGCCAGCAGAAGACAGTGGAACACTGAAGCTTTCTTT
V gene: TRBV27
D gene: -
clone size: -
J gene: TRBJ1-1

CDR3 protein: CASSVGQGVGYGYTF
CDR3 DNA: TGTGCCAGCAGCGTTGGACAGGGCGTAGGATATGGCTACACCTTC
V gene: TRBV9
D gene: TRBD1
clone size: -
J gene: TRBJ1-2

CDR3 protein: CAISRDSDNQPQHF
CDR3 DNA: TGTGCCATCAGCCGGGACAGCGACAATCAGCCCCAGCATTTT
V gene: TRBV10-3
D gene: TRBD1
clone size: -
J gene: TRBJ1-5

CDR3 protein: CASSISGTSGETQYF
CDR3 DNA: TGTGCCAGTAGTATAAGCGGCACTAGCGGGGAGACCCAGTACTTC
V gene: TRBV19
D gene: TRBD2
clone size: -
J gene: TRBJ2-5

CDR3 protein: CASSLNPAGVYEQYF
CDR3 DNA: TGTGCCAGCAGCTTGAATCCTGCCGGGGTCTACGAGCAGTACTTC
V gene: TRBV5-5
D gene: -
clone size: -
J gene: TRBJ2-7

CDR3 protein: CASSPEMGRGDIYEQYF
CDR3 DNA: TGTGCCAGCAGCCCAGAAATGGGGCGGGGGGACATCTACGAGCAGTACTTC
V gene: TRBV27
D gene: TRBD2
clone size: -
J gene: TRBJ2-7

CDR3 protein: CASSSGLAGGTQYF
CDR3 DNA: TGTGCCAGTAGTTCCGGACTAGCGGGAGGGACACAGTATTTT
V gene: TRBV19
D gene: TRBD2
clone size: -
J gene: TRBJ2-3

CDR3 protein: CASSLGGRMNTEAFF
CDR3 DNA: TGTGCCAGCAGCTTGGGTGGCCGTATGAACACTGAAGCTTTCTTT
V gene: TRBV5-6
D gene: -
clone size: -
J gene: TRBJ1-1

CDR3 protein: CASGRVNSPLHF
CDR3 DNA: TGTGCCAGCGGCAGGGTAAATTCACCCCTCCACTTT
V gene: TRBV2
D gene: -
clone size: -
J gene: TRBJ1-6

CDR3 protein: CASSLERFGEQFF
CDR3 DNA: TGTGCCAGCAGCTTAGAAAGGTTCGGGGAGCAGTTCTTC
V gene: TRBV11-3
D gene: -
clone size: -
J gene: TRBJ2-1

CDR3 protein: CASSPGGTEAFF
CDR3 DNA: TGTGCCAGCAGCCCGGGAGGAACTGAAGCTTTCTTT
V gene: TRBV3-1/TRBV3-2
D gene: -
clone size: -
J gene: TRBJ1-1

CDR3 protein: CASSLEQGSNTIYF
CDR3 DNA: TGTGCCAGCAGCTTGGAACAGGGGAGCAACACCATATATTTT
V gene: TRBV5-5
D gene: TRBD1
clone size: -
J gene: TRBJ1-3